This T cell receptor beta chain was recorded in a study of blood T cell repertoires in COVID-19. CDR1 and CDR2 from the germline V gene are MNHEY and SVGEGT. This CDR3 is 19 amino acids long. V shed 4 bases and J shed 4 bases, with 26 bases lying between them. This table comes from immunoSEQ multiplex PCR, and its TCRdb copy is limited to in-frame clones, with some not included. Altogether 200,000 to 250,000 clones are present, roughly 90% being singletons, with the ten largest covering about 2%. Sequencing used peripheral blood. The genes are TRBV6-2 or TRBV6-3 and TRBJ1-5; the D gene is possibly TRBD1 (6 bases). The TCR was taken from a woman in her forties or fifties with acute or convalescent COVID-19. The CDR3 spells CASSFIQMEAWQGNQPQHF. In DNA, the CDR3 is TGTGCCAGCAGTTTCATCCAAATGGAAGCGTGGCAGGGGAATCAGCCCCAGCATTTT.